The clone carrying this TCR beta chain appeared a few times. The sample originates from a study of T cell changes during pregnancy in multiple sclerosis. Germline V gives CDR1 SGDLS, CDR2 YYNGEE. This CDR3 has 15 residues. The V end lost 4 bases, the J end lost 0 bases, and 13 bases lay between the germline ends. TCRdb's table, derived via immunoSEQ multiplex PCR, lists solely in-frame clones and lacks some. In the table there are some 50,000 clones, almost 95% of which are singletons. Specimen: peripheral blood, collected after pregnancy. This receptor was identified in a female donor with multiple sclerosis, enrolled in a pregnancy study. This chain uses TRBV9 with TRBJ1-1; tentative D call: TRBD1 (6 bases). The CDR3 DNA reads TGTGCCAGCAGCCCCCACAGGGTTGTGAACACTGAAGCTTTCTTT. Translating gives CASSPHRVVNTEAFF.